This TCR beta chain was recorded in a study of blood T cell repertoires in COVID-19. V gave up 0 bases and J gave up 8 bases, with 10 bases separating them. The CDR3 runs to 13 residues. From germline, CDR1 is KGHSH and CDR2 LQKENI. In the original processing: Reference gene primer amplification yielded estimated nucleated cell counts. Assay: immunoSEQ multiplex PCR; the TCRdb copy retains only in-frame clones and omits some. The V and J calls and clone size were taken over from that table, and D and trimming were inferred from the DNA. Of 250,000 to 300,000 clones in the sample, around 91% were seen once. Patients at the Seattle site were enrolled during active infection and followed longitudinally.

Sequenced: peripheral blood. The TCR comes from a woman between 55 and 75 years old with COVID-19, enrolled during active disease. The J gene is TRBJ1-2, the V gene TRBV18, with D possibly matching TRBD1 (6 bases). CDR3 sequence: CASSPPAGEGYTF. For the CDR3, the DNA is TGTGCCAGCTCACCACCGGCAGGGGAGGGCTACACCTTC. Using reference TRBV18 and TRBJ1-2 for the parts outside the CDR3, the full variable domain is NAGVMQNPRHLVRRRGQEARLRCSPMKGHSHVYWYRQLPEEGLKFMVYLQKENIIDESGMPKERFSAEFPKEGPSILRIQQVVRGDSAAYFCASSPPAGEGYTFGSGTRLTVV.